A single sample gave rise to the 9 T cell receptor beta chains below, sequenced in a study of vaccination and CD4 T cells after COVID-19. The time point denotes: late sampling 161 to 241 days after vaccination in a few convalescent patients. Sample treatment: approximately 11-day PBMC culture with coronavirus spike peptide pools or control peptides (ViraFEST assay). Sequence data for DNA of cultured CD4+ T cells were generated by the Oncomine TCR Beta short-read assay. TCRdb reprocessed the PCR reads with MiXCR, giving one entry per CDR3 protein. This table has about 22,000 distinct CDR3 sequences, under 40% appearing once. Their cognate antigens are unknown. This specimen consisted of CD4+ T cells from blood, cultured in vitro, obtained about 7 months after SARS-CoV-2 vaccination. These receptors all come from a human donor who had recovered from COVID-19.

This chain connects TRBV20-1 to TRBJ2-2; 9 nucleotides line up with TRBD1. Unmatched junction bases numbered 5, after V lost 4 bases and J lost 5 bases. The germline V gene has CDR1 DFQATT and CDR2 SNEGSKA (reference sequence). The CDR3 sequence is 14 residues long. Written as DNA, the CDR3 is TGCAGTGCTACCGGGACAGGGCTAACCGGGGAGCTGTTTTTT. Protein sequence: CSATGTGLTGELFF.

This clonotype was counted a few times. The V gene is TRBV7-9, the J gene TRBJ2-6, with a tentative D call TRBD1 (6 bases). The CDR3 has 15 residues. Deletions cut 2 bases from V and 2 bases from J, with 7 bases between. CDR1 and CDR2 from the germline V gene are SEHNR and FQNEAQ (reference sequence). DNA of the CDR3: TGTGCCAGCAGCTTACAGGGGACTGGGGCCAACGTCCTGACTTTC. It translates to CASSLQGTGANVLTF.

The J gene is TRBJ2-2, the V gene TRBV20-1; 10 positions match TRBD2. This CDR3 has 14 residues. V shed 4 bases, J shed 1 base, and the junction held 0 bases outside the gene matches. The germline gives CDR1 DFQATT, CDR2 SNEGSKA (reference sequence). CDR3 loop: CSATSGGNTGELFF. CDR3 DNA sequence: TGCAGTGCTACTAGCGGGGGGAACACCGGGGAGCTGTTTTTT.

The CDR3 loop reads CASSSRTGRDNQPQHF. The CDR3 region has the DNA TGTGCCAGCAGCTCCCGGACAGGGAGGGACAATCAGCCCCAGCATTTT. The chain carries TRBV7-8 and TRBJ1-5; 8 nucleotides agree with TRBD1. The ends lost 4 bases at V and 3 bases at J; junction bases unmatched: 8. CDR1 is SGHVS and CDR2 is FQNEAQ in the germline V gene. CDR3 size: 16 residues.

J is TRBJ1-5 and V is TRBV28; possibly TRBD1 for D (5 bases). The CDR3 extends over 14 amino acids. Deletions cut 11 bases from V and 5 bases from J, with 19 bases between. Per the germline V gene, CDR1 is MDHEN and CDR2 is SYDVKM. The CDR3 DNA reads TGTGCCTGCACGGGACTCCTAAGAGATCAGCCCCAGCATTTT. Its protein product is CACTGLLRDQPQHF. The whole variable domain, filled in from reference TRBV28 and TRBJ1-5, reads DVKVTQSSRYLVKRTGEKVFLECVQDMDHENMFWYRQDPGLGLRLIYFSYDVKMKEKGDIPEGYSVSREKKERFSLILESASTNQTSMYLCACTGLLRDQPQHFGDGTRLSIL.

V is TRBV5-4 and J is TRBJ1-6; 7 nucleotides agree with TRBD1. Germline assignment: CDR1 SGHNT and CDR2 YYREEE (reference sequence). V dropped 4 bases and J dropped 10; count of bases not matched to a gene: 8. The CDR3 covers 14 residues. The CDR3 sequence is CASSTRQGRSPLHF. DNA of the CDR3: TGTGCCAGCAGCACGAGACAGGGACGGTCACCCCTCCACTTT. The complete variable domain, with remaining parts taken from reference TRBV5-4 and TRBJ1-6, reads ETGVTQSPTHLIKTRGQQVTLRCSSQSGHNTVSWYQQALGQGPQFIFQYYREEENGRGNFPPRFSGLQFPNYSSELNVNALELDDSALYLCASSTRQGRSPLHFGNGTRLTVT.

This clonotype was seen once. CDR3 sequence: CATSPRTGGAYNEQFF. Here the CDR3 DNA reads TGTGCCACCAGTCCTAGGACAGGGGGCGCCTACAATGAGCAGTTCTTC. The chain combines TRBV24-1 with TRBJ2-1; 11 bases align to TRBD1. The CDR3 runs to 16 residues. Germline V gives CDR1 KGHDR, CDR2 SFDVKD. The V gene end was trimmed by 6 bases and the J gene end by 2 bases; junction bases not matched to a gene: 5.

The rearrangement links TRBV19 to TRBJ1-2; TRBD1 agrees at 11 bases. The junction had 7 bases not matched to a gene; V was cut back by 10 bases and J by 3 bases. The CDR3 is 14 amino acids. Germline CDR1 is LNHDA and CDR2 is SQIVND (reference sequence). CDR3 in amino acids: CATNPGQGDYGYTF. In DNA form, the CDR3 reads TGTGCCACTAATCCGGGACAGGGGGACTATGGCTACACCTTC.

The CDR3, as DNA: TGTGCCATCAGCGCGACTAGCGGGACAACAGATACGCAGTATTTT. It encodes CAISATSGTTDTQYF. This rearrangement joins TRBV10-3 to TRBJ2-3; TRBD2 agrees at 11 bases. This CDR3 region has 15 residues. The germline CDR1 and CDR2 sequences are ENHRY and SYGVKD. V was clipped by 6 bases and J by 3 bases; unmatched bases: 5.